These T cell receptor beta chains were read from a single sample in a study of CD8+ T cells in alopecia areata. Here immunoSEQ multiplex PCR was the method, and the copy in TCRdb shows in-frame clones only, minus some. The data show fewer than 150,000 clones, around 64% seen once. The sequencing input was CD4+ T cells sorted from blood. The receptor source for this set is a human donor in good health. CDR3s include the opening cysteine and the closing phenylalanine or tryptophan. A D gene is named only where the DNA matches it firmly. Size is stated for part of the rows, as once, few or many counts, or as a class when the clone is expanded.

TRBJ2-5	.	TRBV2	.	CASKGGGSGETQYF	TGTGCCAGCAAAGGAGGGGGGTCGGGAGAGACCCAGTACTTC
TRBJ2-3	.	TRBV27	TRBD2	CASSWAGGQNTQYF	TGTGCCAGCAGTTGGGCGGGGGGGCAAAATACGCAGTATTTT
TRBJ2-3	few	TRBV7-2	TRBD2	CASSISGGNTDTQYF	TGTGCCAGCAGCATAAGCGGGGGCAACACAGATACGCAGTATTTT
TRBJ2-5	few	TRBV27	.	CASSLVGAPKEQYF	TGTGCCAGCAGTTTAGTGGGGGCCCCCAAGGAGCAGTACTTC
TRBJ2-2	once	TRBV6-6	.	CASSYPGGTGELFF	TGTGCCAGCAGTTATCCAGGGGGGACCGGGGAGCTGTTTTTT
TRBJ1-2	.	TRBV4-1	TRBD1	CASSPGQGRVNYGYTF	TGCGCCAGCAGCCCGGGACAGGGGCGGGTAAACTATGGCTACACCTTC
TRBJ1-1	.	TRBV29-1	.	CSVKKAVNTEAFF	TGCAGCGTGAAAAAAGCGGTGAACACTGAAGCTTTCTTT
TRBJ2-1	.	TRBV5-1	.	CASSLARVGGDQFF	TGCGCCAGCAGCTTGGCTCGGGTGGGGGGCGACCAGTTCTTC
TRBJ2-7	.	TRBV4-2	.	CASSQDGAAHYEQYF	TGTGCCAGCAGCCAAGACGGAGCGGCCCACTACGAGCAGTACTTC
TRBJ2-1	.	TRBV7-2	.	CASTKKRDSYNEQFF	TGTGCCAGCACCAAAAAAAGGGACTCCTACAATGAGCAGTTCTTC
TRBJ2-7	.	TRBV5-1	.	CASSFPETYEQYF	TGCGCCAGCAGCTTCCCCGAGACCTACGAGCAGTACTTC
TRBJ1-2	few	TRBV29-1	.	CSVAPSGEDGYTF	TGCAGCGTTGCCCCGTCGGGGGAGGATGGCTACACCTTC
TRBJ2-7	.	TRBV6-6	TRBD2	CASNGRGEQYF	TGTGCCAGCAATGGGCGGGGGGAGCAGTACTTC
TRBJ1-1	.	TRBV7-9	.	CASSLEQVEAFF	TGTGCCAGCAGCTTAGAACAGGTTGAAGCTTTCTTT
TRBJ1-5	.	TRBV6-4	TRBD1	CASSHRDSLLNQPQHF	TGTGCCAGCAGTCACCGGGACAGCCTACTCAATCAGCCCCAGCATTTT
TRBJ2-5	.	TRBV5-1	.	CASSSSQETQYF	TGCGCCAGCAGCTCTTCCCAAGAGACCCAGTACTTC
TRBJ2-1	.	TRBV30	.	CALHPGENTNEQFF	TGTGCCTTGCACCCTGGGGAGAACACCAATGAGCAGTTCTTC
TRBJ2-7	few	TRBV4-1	TRBD1	CASSQEGTGYYEQYF	TGCGCCAGCAGCCAAGAAGGGACAGGGTACTACGAGCAGTACTTC
TRBJ2-3	.	TRBV23-1	TRBD2	CASRFRGESTDTQYF	TGCGCCAGCAGATTTCGGGGGGAAAGCACAGATACGCAGTATTTT
TRBJ2-1	few	TRBV15	.	CATSSHSSGAYNEQFF	TGTGCCACCAGCAGCCACTCTAGTGGGGCCTACAATGAGCAGTTCTTC
TRBJ2-1	.	TRBV29-1	.	CSVWDFNEQFF	TGCAGCGTTTGGGATTTCAATGAGCAGTTCTTC
TRBJ2-1	.	TRBV5-6	.	CASSLANPNPGFF	TGTGCCAGCAGCTTGGCCAATCCAAACCCTGGGTTCTTC
TRBJ2-5	few	TRBV29-1	.	CSVGRETQYF	TGCAGCGTTGGGAGAGAGACCCAGTACTTC
TRBJ1-5	.	TRBV6-5	TRBD1	CASSTGGLDQPQHF	TGTGCCAGCAGTACAGGGGGTTTGGATCAGCCCCAGCATTTT